Below are 31 T cell receptor beta chains sequenced from a single sample in a study of T-cell reconstitution after alpha-beta-depleted transplantation in children. Unique molecular identifiers were built into the TCRbeta library. TCRdb re-derived calls from the PCR reads in MiXCR, one entry per CDR3 protein. The sample consists of about half a million distinct CDR3 sequences, 9.5% to 15% of them appearing once. Sample: PBMCs from the stem cell graft donor, taken from the stem cell graft. The receptor source for this set is a human donor who donated a stem cell graft to a child with combined immunodeficiency.

This clonotype was observed a few times. The chain uses TRBV18 and TRBJ2-2; 11 bases are shared with TRBD1. The CDR3 covers 16 residues. J lost 4 bases, V lost 5 bases, and 6 bases had no gene match. Germline CDR1 KGHSH, CDR2 LQKENI. The CDR3 DNA reads as TGTGCCAGCTCAACCGGGACAGGGGGAACCACCGGGGAGCTGTTTTTT. Residues: CASSTGTGGTTGELFF.

The J gene is TRBJ1-1, the V gene TRBV4-3, with TRBD1 identical over 7 bases. With 1 base clipped from V and 2 bases from J, the junction kept 4 bases outside the gene matches. The CDR3 is made up of 15 amino acids. Germline V gene data show CDR1 as LGHNA and CDR2 as YSLEER. The CDR3 region is CASSQGTGPNTEAFF. In DNA, the CDR3 is TGCGCCAGCAGCCAAGGGACAGGACCTAACACTGAAGCTTTCTTT.

V and J are TRBV12-3 or TRBV12-4 and TRBJ2-5, with 13 nucleotides matching TRBD2. This CDR3 has 16 amino acids. J was trimmed by 1 base and V by 3 bases; bases with no gene match: 2. This CDR3 is CASSLGTSGVQETQYF. As DNA, the CDR3 is TGTGCCAGCAGTTTGGGGACTAGCGGGGTCCAAGAGACCCAGTACTTC.

There are a few counts of this clonotype. This chain joins TRBV20-1 and TRBJ1-6, with D possibly being TRBD1 (5 bases). CDR1 and CDR2 (germline): DFQATT, SNEGSKA (reference sequence). V dropped 1 base and J dropped 10 bases, with 14 bases sitting between them. This CDR3 has 14 residues. In nucleotides, the CDR3 is TGCAGTGCTAGAGTCCCGGGGGGGAGGTCACCCCTCCACTTT. Translated: CSARVPGGRSPLHF.

A few counts support this clonotype. The chain recombines TRBV5-1 with TRBJ2-1; TRBD2 aligns across 8 bases. The CDR3 is made up of 15 amino acids. V dropped 6 bases and J dropped 6; count of bases not matched to a gene: 11. Germline V gene sequence: CDR1 SGHRS, CDR2 YFSETQ. CDR3 region: CASTLVGLGGNEQFF. The CDR3, as DNA: TGCGCCAGCACCCTGGTGGGACTAGGGGGCAATGAGCAGTTCTTC.

This clonotype has just a few counts. J is TRBJ2-3 and V is TRBV7-3; the D is unclear. The CDR3 totals 15 residues. Germline loops: CDR1 SGHTA, CDR2 FQGTGA. Trimming cost V 1 base and J 4 bases, with 12 bases left between them. The CDR3 nucleotides read TGTGCCAGCAGCTTAATAGGCGGAGTCGCAGATACGCAGTATTTT. It translates to CASSLIGGVADTQYF.

The rearrangement uses TRBV5-1 and TRBJ2-7; 11 bases match TRBD2. The CDR3 runs to 16 residues. V lost 7 bases to trimming and J lost 3 bases; unmatched junction nucleotides: 12. The V gene's germline CDR1 is SGHRS and CDR2 YFSETQ. This chain's CDR3 is CASGESGLAGLYEQYF. CDR3 in DNA: TGCGCCAGCGGTGAGAGCGGACTAGCGGGTCTCTACGAGCAGTACTTC.

This clonotype was observed many times. The CDR3 DNA reads TGTGCCAGCAGCTTAGTCCAAGGGGAAGATACGCAGTATTTT. Its protein is CASSLVQGEDTQYF. The chain joins TRBV7-9 to TRBJ2-3; tentative D call: TRBD1 (5 bases). This CDR3 has 14 amino acids. V lost 1 base and J 5 bases, leaving 10 bases between the germline ends. Germline-derived CDR1 and CDR2 are SEHNR and FQNEAQ (reference sequence).

This clonotype was recorded many times. The V and J genes are TRBV7-2 and TRBJ2-7; the match to TRBD2 covers 9 bases. Germline values: CDR1 SGHTA, CDR2 FQGNSA. CDR3 length: 15 residues. The V and J ends lost 1 base and 3 bases, in that order; junction bases with no gene match: 4. The CDR3, as DNA: TGTGCCAGCAGCTTAGATGCTAGCGGGGTCTACGAGCAGTACTTC. Its translation is CASSLDASGVYEQYF.

The rearrangement uses TRBV7-9 and TRBJ1-1, with 8 bases aligning to TRBD1. Germline-derived CDR1 and CDR2 are SEHNR and FQNEAQ (reference sequence). V dropped 4 bases and J dropped 5; count of bases not matched to a gene: 9. The CDR3 totals 15 residues. CDR3 sequence: CASSSNRDRLTEAFF. DNA for the CDR3: TGTGCCAGCAGCTCTAATCGGGACAGGCTGACTGAAGCTTTCTTT.

CDR3 sequence reads: CASSLARGASGRAPYSYEQYF. The CDR3 DNA is TGTGCCAGCAGTTTGGCCCGCGGAGCTAGCGGGAGGGCCCCCTACTCCTACGAGCAGTACTTC. The J gene is TRBJ2-7, the V gene TRBV12-3 or TRBV12-4, with TRBD2 identical over 12 bases. Germline trimming cut 3 bases from V and 0 bases from J; bases unmatched to any gene: 18. This CDR3 has 21 residues.

This clonotype came up many times. The chain carries TRBV12-3 or TRBV12-4 and TRBJ2-2; 7 nucleotides align to TRBD1. CDR3 length: 14 residues. Trimming removed 6 bases from V and 6 bases from J; junction bases left unmatched: 7. The CDR3 here is CASSPDRLAGELFF. The CDR3 coding sequence is TGTGCCAGCAGCCCGGACAGGTTGGCCGGGGAGCTGTTTTTT.

This clonotype was detected ten times or more. The gene calls are TRBV6-1 and TRBJ2-7; 10 bases map to TRBD1. The CDR3 length is 14 residues. Germline CDR1 reads MNHNS; CDR2 reads SASEGT. Trimming cost V 4 bases and J 2 bases; bases outside gene matches: 2. CDR3 DNA sequence: TGTGCCAGCAGTGGGACAGGGGGGCCCTACGAGCAGTACTTC. As protein: CASSGTGGPYEQYF.

The chain uses TRBV27 and TRBJ1-1, with 9 positions matching TRBD1. V was clipped by 2 bases and J by 8 bases; unmatched bases: 6. Per the germline V gene, CDR1 is MNHEY and CDR2 is SMNVEV (reference sequence). The CDR3 runs 14 residues. CDR3 nucleotide sequence: TGTGCCAGCAGTTTAAGGGACAGGGCAGCCGAAGCTTTCTTT. Translation: CASSLRDRAAEAFF.

J is TRBJ1-1 and V is TRBV15; D gene uncertain. CDR1 is LNHNV, CDR2 YYDKDF, per germline (reference sequence). Trimming shortened V by 0 bases and J by 6 bases, and 5 bases separated the two germline ends. The CDR3 sequence is 12 residues long. CDR3 bases: TGTGCCACCAGCAGAGATGCTCCTGAAGCTTTCTTT. This translates into CATSRDAPEAFF.

This clonotype has only a few counts. The J gene is TRBJ2-3, the V gene TRBV20-1, with D uncertain. Germline CDR1 reads DFQATT; CDR2 reads SNEGSKA (reference sequence). The CDR3 runs to 14 residues. Between the trimmed V and J ends, which lost 6 bases and 4 bases, there was a span of 17 bases. The CDR3 bases are TGCAGTGCCCCACACCGCCTGGGTGCAGATACGCAGTATTTT. Its translation is CSAPHRLGADTQYF.

The chain couples TRBV2 to TRBJ2-4, with D possibly matching TRBD2 (5 bases). The CDR3 runs 14 residues. V was pared by 2 bases and J by 9 bases, with 14 bases between. Germline CDR1 SNHLY, CDR2 FYNNEI. CDR3 DNA sequence: TGTGCCAGCAGTGAAATCCGGGATGTAAGCATTCAGTACTTC. Protein: CASSEIRDVSIQYF.

This clonotype showed up many times. The chain couples TRBV10-3 to TRBJ2-4; D call uncertain. This CDR3 region has 13 residues. V dropped 2 bases and J dropped 7 bases, with 9 bases sitting between them. The germline V gene encodes CDR1 ENHRY and CDR2 SYGVKD. CDR3 in DNA: TGTGCCATCAGTGAGAACAGTGGGAACATTCAGTACTTC. Amino acids: CAISENSGNIQYF.

In its sample, this clonotype was seen many times. CDR3 in amino acids: CAISSGTLTYEQYF. In nucleotides, the CDR3 is TGTGCCATCAGTTCCGGGACCCTCACCTACGAGCAGTACTTC. The genes are TRBV10-3 and TRBJ2-7, with D perhaps assigned TRBD1 or TRBD2 (5 bases each). CDR1 ENHRY and CDR2 SYGVKD come from the germline V gene. V gave up 5 bases and J gave up 2 bases, with 13 bases separating them. The CDR3 has 14 residues.

The chain joins TRBV4-3 to TRBJ2-7, with D possibly TRBD2 on 5 matching bases. V was cut by 2 bases and J by 2 bases, with 10 bases left in between. Germline CDR1 LGHNA, CDR2 YSLEER. The CDR3 contains 14 residues. Written as DNA, the CDR3 is TGCGCCAGCAGCCAAAGGACGGGGACCTACGAGCAGTACTTC. Its translation is CASSQRTGTYEQYF.

The chain links TRBV27 to TRBJ2-7; 9 nucleotides match TRBD2. Germline CDR1 and CDR2: MNHEY and SMNVEV (reference sequence). This CDR3 is built from 14 residues. The trim removed 6 bases at V and 3 bases at J, leaving 6 bases unmatched. Here the CDR3 DNA reads TGTGCCAGCAGCGCCGGGACTAGCAACTACGAGCAGTACTTC. Its protein is CASSAGTSNYEQYF.

At least ten counts were recorded for this clonotype. The CDR3 region is CASSLLLFQLETQYF. Written as DNA, the CDR3 is TGTGCCAGCAGTTTGCTGCTCTTCCAGTTAGAGACCCAGTACTTC. The V and J genes are TRBV12-3 or TRBV12-4 and TRBJ2-5; D not certain. This CDR3 is built from 15 residues. Trimming left V 3 bases short and J 4 bases short, with 15 bases between.

This clonotype was detected only a few times. The chain is built from TRBV4-3 and TRBJ2-1, with TRBD1 identical over 7 bases. Per the germline V gene, CDR1 is LGHNA and CDR2 is YSLEER. CDR3 length: 17 residues. The junction had 13 bases not matched to a gene; V was cut back by 0 bases and J by 8 bases. The CDR3 reads CASSQDRGTNRGHEQFF. The CDR3, as DNA: TGCGCCAGCAGCCAAGATCGGGGAACCAACAGGGGTCATGAGCAGTTCTTC.

In this sample, this clonotype turned up many times. The chain links TRBV7-2 to TRBJ2-7; 8 bases match TRBD2. The ends lost 6 bases at V and 3 bases at J; junction bases unmatched: 4. The CDR3 has 13 residues. Germline V CDR1 and CDR2: SGHTA, FQGNSA. The DNA of the CDR3 is TGTGCCAGCAGTATCAGCGGGAGCTACGAGCAGTACTTC. Residues: CASSISGSYEQYF.

This clonotype has ten or more counts. The V and J genes are TRBV12-3 or TRBV12-4 and TRBJ2-1; D is ambiguous. V lost 3 bases to trimming and J lost 8 bases, with 11 bases between them. This CDR3 is built from 13 residues. This CDR3 reads CASSFQTRYEQFF. The DNA of the CDR3 is TGTGCCAGCAGTTTCCAGACGAGGTATGAGCAGTTCTTC.

The chain is built from TRBV20-1 and TRBJ2-7, with TRBD2 matching 8 bases. CDR1 DFQATT and CDR2 SNEGSKA come from the germline V gene (reference sequence). The trim removed 6 bases at V and 7 bases at J, leaving 14 bases unmatched. CDR3 length equals 14 residues. CDR3 in DNA: TGCAGTGCCCCCCCCCTACTAGCGGACCCTGAGCAGTACTTC. This sequence encodes CSAPPLLADPEQYF.

There are many counts of this clonotype. The chain uses TRBV12-3 or TRBV12-4 and TRBJ1-5, with D unclear. V lost 6 bases and J lost 3, with 12 bases in between. This CDR3 has 14 amino acids. CDR3 residues: CASSFGEANQPQHF. For the CDR3, the DNA is TGTGCCAGCAGCTTCGGGGAGGCCAATCAGCCCCAGCATTTT.

There are a few counts of this clonotype. The chain has TRBV27 and TRBJ2-3; D is perhaps TRBD1 (5 bases). V gave up 6 bases and J gave up 3 bases, with 16 bases separating them. This CDR3 has 15 residues. Per the germline V gene, CDR1 is MNHEY and CDR2 is SMNVEV (reference sequence). DNA of the CDR3: TGTGCCAGCAGGCTAAGGCGTTCAGGGACAGATACGCAGTATTTT. Protein sequence: CASRLRRSGTDTQYF.

The chain carries TRBV6-2 or TRBV6-3 and TRBJ1-1; D gene ambiguous. The germline CDR1 and CDR2 sequences are MNHEY and SVGEGT. CDR3 length: 14 amino acids. The ends were cut back, 0 bases at V and 7 bases at J, with 12 bases in the middle. In DNA form, the CDR3 reads TGTGCCAGCAGTTACTCCACAACCGGAGTTGAAGCTTTCTTT. Encoded protein: CASSYSTTGVEAFF.

This clonotype came up a few times. This sequence joins TRBV6-5 and TRBJ2-3; 12 nucleotides line up with TRBD2. Germline CDR1 reads MNHEY; CDR2 reads SVGAGI. CDR3 length: 16 amino acids. The J segment lost 12 bases and the V segment lost 4 bases, leaving 14 bases of the junction unmatched. The CDR3 reads CASSLGTSGYADIQYF. In DNA, the CDR3 is TGTGCCAGCAGTTTGGGGACTAGCGGGTACGCAGATATCCAGTATTTT.

This clonotype was counted many times. The chain recombines TRBV29-1 with TRBJ2-7; 8 nucleotides align to TRBD1. Germline V gives CDR1 SQVTM, CDR2 ANQGSEA. This CDR3 contains 14 residues. V lost 6 bases to trimming and J lost 0 bases; unmatched junction nucleotides: 7. The CDR3 region is CSVKDRDASYEQYF. The CDR3 nucleotides read TGCAGCGTAAAGGACAGGGACGCCTCCTACGAGCAGTACTTC.